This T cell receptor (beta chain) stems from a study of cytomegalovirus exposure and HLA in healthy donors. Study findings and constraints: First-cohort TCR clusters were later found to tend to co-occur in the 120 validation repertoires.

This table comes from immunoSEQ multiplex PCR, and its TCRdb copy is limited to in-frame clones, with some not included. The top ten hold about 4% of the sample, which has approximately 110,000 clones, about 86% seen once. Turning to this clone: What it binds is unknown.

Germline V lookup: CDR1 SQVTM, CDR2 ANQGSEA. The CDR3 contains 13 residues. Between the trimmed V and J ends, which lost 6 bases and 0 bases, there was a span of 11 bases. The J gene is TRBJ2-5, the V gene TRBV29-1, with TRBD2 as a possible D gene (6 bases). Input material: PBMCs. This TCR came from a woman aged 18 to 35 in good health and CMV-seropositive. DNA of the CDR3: TGCAGCGTGCGGGATCGATACCAAGAGACCCAGTACTTC. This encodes CSVRDRYQETQYF.